This T cell receptor beta chain is from a study of cytomegalovirus exposure and HLA in healthy donors (dated by TCRdb to 2016 to 2017). Regarding the complete study: According to an earlier analysis of a few hundred of the donors, 200 million or so T cells yielded approximately 120 million unique TCR beta sequences and about 300 Gb of sequence data. In addition to the first cohort of 666 subjects, a separate validation cohort of 120 different subjects was used. Typing coverage differed by locus: A, B, C, DRB1 and DQB1 were typed in about 620-630 donors, DQA1 in 522, DPA1 in 600 to 610, and DPB1 in just under 490. A later genetic analysis used genome-wide SNP genotypes for about 65% of the roughly 700 donors, treating that subset as a discovery cohort. All discovery cohort repertoires had been generated on a single sequencing platform. About 5 DR-DQ haplotypes were handled as single units for association and clustering, since linkage in the cohort was strong. Rather than drawing on any new phenotypic data, the later analysis identified candidate immune exposures from TCR beta sequences and the way those sequences occurred across donors. On average, approximately 250,000 unique TCR beta nucleotide sequences were sequenced per donor among about 400 genotyped donors of the cohort, with 15% to 20% of those sequences being non-productive. The study aimed to test whether signatures of past pathogen exposure could be identified by cataloging public T cell receptors. Of the 350 to 450 genotyped donors, roughly 80% fell in the genetic ancestry cluster associated with self-reported Caucasian donors. High-throughput TCR immunosequencing, statistical association of individual TCRs with disease status, and machine learning were combined to predict cytomegalovirus infection status. HLA typing covered class I and class II loci at four-digit resolution. About 280 gigabases of sequencing data and tens of millions of unique TCR sequences were included in an early release covering several hundred HLA-typed donors. An earlier analysis of some 500 of the donors used high-throughput TCR beta sequencing to judge whether each TCR beta V gene segment behaved as functional or pseudogenic. A later analysis re-examined previously published TCR beta repertoires from several hundred donors and added high-resolution HLA genotyping to investigate patterns of TCR occurrence. Using immunosequencing, the study profiled T cell repertoires from fewer than 700 subjects and related those repertoires to cytomegalovirus serostatus. Donor age, sex, ethnicity and CMV serostatus were collected together with the repertoire data.

The cohort comprised 670 or so healthy bone marrow donors. At the time of sampling, every cohort member was nominally healthy, though immune exposures that went unrecorded were likely present. The donor was CMV seronegative and was included in the group of several hundred seronegative cohort members. Every donor gave a peripheral blood sample, and the peripheral blood mononuclear cells from that sample were used for TCR beta sequencing. Genomic DNA was extracted from the blood cell samples with the Qiagen DNeasy Blood Extraction Kit. V and J lose 3 bases and 0 bases, and a span of 8 bases separates them. From its cysteine to its phenylalanine, the CDR3 spans 14 amino acids. Solely the CDR3 DNA is kept, with 42 bases framed from the first base. The germline V gene (reference sequence) yields SEHNR for CDR1 and FQNEAQ for CDR2. Concerning this clone itself: Its antigen specificity is not known.

The paper as a whole reports these results and caveats: For the cohort, immune exposure information was limited to CMV serostatus. Correlated functional status among segregating V segments might reflect linkage disequilibrium, but an unknown experimental factor could not be ruled out. According to the authors, the approach could potentially be generalized to other disease states and immunological phenotypes. When HLA alleles, especially DR and DQ, strongly co-occurred, TCR associations were difficult to assign to individual alleles. The classifier was reported to diagnose cytomegalovirus status with high specificity and sensitivity in both the original cohort and the validation cohort. Because the 87-base-pair reads could not distinguish some IMGT-functional V segments, including TRBV6-2 and TRBV6-3, those segments were excluded. A few of the identified cytomegalovirus-associated TCR beta chains were confirmed in vitro to be specific for cytomegalovirus antigens. Most TCR sequences were seen in very few donors, while some public TCRs were found in many individuals. A cluster of highly shared sequence variants was judged likely to be a technical artifact of the sequencing pipeline. Only TCR beta chains were sequenced in this cohort, and the absence of alpha or paired-chain data limited detectable features. A further reported finding was that TCR beta sequences accurately predicted the HLA-A and HLA-B alleles for most subjects in the first cohort. The presence/absence analyses assumed that sequencing depth was roughly uniform across donors, and that assumption may not be true. In a later genetic analysis, fewer N-insertions in productive TCRs were reported among donors in an Asian-associated ancestry cluster than the roughly 700-donor mean. Broadly in line with IMGT annotations, most TCR beta V segments showed up in productive rearrangements about 87% or about 30% of the time in an earlier analysis of a few hundred of the donors. A later analysis associated 15,000 or so TCR beta sequences with specific HLA alleles at a false discovery rate of 0.05. Because some donors lacked HLA typing at each locus, the association tests relied only on the typed subset. Compared with equally common non-associated chains, HLA-associated TCR beta chains in a later analysis were more clonally expanded and had lower generation probabilities. V-gene and J-gene trimming of TCR beta chains was associated with a missense DCLRE1C variant in a later genetic analysis, and the association was replicated in an independent cohort. A later analysis reported that several top co-occurrence clusters appeared linked to parvovirus B19, influenza, CMV and Epstein-Barr virus. The study gave a list of under 200 TCR beta chains associated with cytomegalovirus. Because counts were too low, around 18 rarely observed V segments, including chromosome 9 orphons, were left out of the earlier analysis of a few hundred of the donors. Most CMV-associated TCR beta chains appeared to be HLA-restricted in a later analysis, and the HLA associations seemed to be driven largely by CMV exposure. According to a later analysis, TCR association rates differed among HLA loci, with DRB1 alleles showing the most associated TCRs and HLA-C alleles showing the fewest.

Receptor amplification or capture employed the immunoSEQ multiplex PCR assay. For the multiplex PCR, a mixture combining 60 forward primers for TCR Vbeta segments and 13 reverse primers for TCR Jbeta segments was used. The CDR3 region of rearranged TCR beta genes was amplified from genomic DNA by a multiplex PCR assay. Amplified TCR beta libraries were sequenced as 87-base-pair reads on the Illumina HiSeq System. The published analysis was carried out like this. In a later analysis, 77 million or so unique TCR beta chains were counted across the 690 or so repertoires, and roughly 11 million of these chains were shared by at least two donors. Raw reads were error-corrected and collapsed into unique sequences by a nearest-neighbor algorithm in which closely related sequences were merged to remove PCR and sequencing errors. Alignment of CDR3 sequences to IMGT reference sequences was used to assign V, D and J gene segments. For a sequence to be retained, a match of at least six nucleotides was required to both a V gene segment and a J gene segment. Rearrangements were called productive when the CDR3 lacked stop codons and stayed in frame with V and J; all others were non-productive. Following IMGT convention, CDR3 was defined as the stretch from the second conserved V-encoded cysteine to the conserved J-encoded phenylalanine. Sequences without an unambiguous match to a single V gene segment were excluded from the earlier analysis of 450 to 750 of the donors. In an earlier analysis of some 590 of the donors, V segments were called functional above 56.7% productive rearrangements and were called segregating when the between-donor standard deviation exceeded 5%. A statistical classification framework was built to diagnose cytomegalovirus status from the catalog of TCR beta chain sequences. In a later analysis, TCR nucleotide sequences were compared against IMGT/GENE-DB human TR gene sequences so that V and J genes could be assigned. In a later analysis, CDR3 sequences and most-parsimonious VDJ recombination scenarios were assigned using the TCRdist pipeline. In a later analysis, every TCR beta chain was defined by the combination of its CDR3 amino acid sequence and its V-gene family, and reads without a unique V-gene family were dropped. In a later analysis, around 600 highly shared, low-generation-probability nucleotide sequences were removed to address suspected cross-contamination and a sequencing artifact. For each public chain, a later analysis derived a clonal expansion index from normalized ranks of inferred template counts within each repertoire. In a later analysis, generation probabilities were computed with a VDJ recombination model fitted to out-of-frame rearrangements, and the resulting probabilities were checked against IGoR. In a later analysis, hypergeometric tests were used to score TCR-TCR, TCR-HLA and TCR-CMV co-occurrence, with a repertoire-size bias correction applied to TCR pairs. False discovery rates were estimated in a later analysis by permuting HLA or CMV assignments 20 times. In a later analysis, co-occurring TCRs were grouped using DBSCAN, with TCRdist sequence similarity added in when clustering inside HLA-allele-positive subsets. Co-occurrence clustering excluded repertoires with fewer than 30,000 or more than 120,000 public chains, plus five with anomalous nucleotide sharing. Not all clones reach the TCRdb copy of this immuneACCESS table, which keeps in-frame sequences only. Checked studies attribute under half of the gap to unresolved V genes and leave the rest unexplained. That table gives V, J and clone size, and the DNA gave D and trimming. The sample has about 31,000 clones on record. Approximately 4.8% of the sample comes from the top ten.

The receptor chain draws on TRBV7-9 and TRBJ1-2, with the D gene not clear enough to name. This clonotype was sampled from a female donor in good health and CMV-seronegative. What was sequenced was PBMCs. The CDR3 has the sequence CASSLDLANYGYTF. At the DNA level, the sequence is TGTGCCAGCAGCTTGGACTTAGCTAACTATGGCTACACCTTC.